This T cell receptor (beta chain) appears in the sequencing data of a study of blood T cell repertoires in COVID-19. Looking at the study overall: From the United States, Italy and Spain came samples of acute and convalescent COVID-19.

CDR3 length: 13 amino acids. Germline values: CDR1 SGHVS, CDR2 FNYEAQ. The V and J ends lost 1 base and 5 bases respectively, with 8 bases between them. In the original workflow: How many nucleated cells were present was estimated from reference gene primer amplification. Assay used: immunoSEQ multiplex PCR; TCRdb lists only in-frame clones, some missing. That table gives V, J and clone size, and the DNA gave D and trimming. The sample has about 310,000 clones; about nine tenths are singletons. This receptor was obtained from a man between 50 and 59 years old with active or convalescent COVID-19. Source material: peripheral blood. The rearrangement joins TRBV7-6 to TRBJ1-1; no clear D. The CDR3 reads CASSLDRGTEAFF. The CDR3 nucleotides read TGTGCCAGCAGCTTAGATCGGGGAACTGAAGCTTTCTTT.